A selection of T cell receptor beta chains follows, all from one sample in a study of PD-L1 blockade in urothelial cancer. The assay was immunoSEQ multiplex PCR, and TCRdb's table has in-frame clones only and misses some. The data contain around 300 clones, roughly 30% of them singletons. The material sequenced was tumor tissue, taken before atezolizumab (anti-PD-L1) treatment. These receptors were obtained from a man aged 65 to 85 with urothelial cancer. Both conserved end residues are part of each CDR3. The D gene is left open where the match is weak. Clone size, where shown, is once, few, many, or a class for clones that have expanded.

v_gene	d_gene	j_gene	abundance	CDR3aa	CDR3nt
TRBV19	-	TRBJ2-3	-	CASSPIGDTDTDTQYF	TGTGCCAGTAGTCCCATTGGGGACACCGACACAGATACGCAGTATTTT
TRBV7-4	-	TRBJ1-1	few	CASSIIRGPNTEAFF	TGTGCCAGCAGCATTATCCGGGGGCCGAACACTGAAGCTTTCTTT
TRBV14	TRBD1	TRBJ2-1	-	CASSQRQGSFSSYNEQFF	TGTGCCAGCAGCCAAAGACAGGGGTCCTTTAGCTCCTACAATGAGCAGTTCTTC
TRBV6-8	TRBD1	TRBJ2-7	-	CASSFDLDRGREQYF	TGTGCCAGCAGTTTTGACCTCGACAGGGGGAGGGAGCAGTACTTC
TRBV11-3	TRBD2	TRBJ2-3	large	CASSLTSGGAQLSTDTQYF	TGTGCCAGCAGCTTGACTAGCGGGGGGGCACAACTAAGCACAGATACGCAGTATTTT
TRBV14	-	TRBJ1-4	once	CASSQLPYEKLFF	TGTGCCAGCAGCCAACTTCCCTACGAAAAACTGTTTTTT
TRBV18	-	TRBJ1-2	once	CASSATVPVGDGYTF	TGTGCCAGCTCCGCGACCGTTCCGGTGGGGGATGGCTACACCTTC
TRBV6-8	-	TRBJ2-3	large	CASSYVEGTDTQYF	TGTGCCAGCAGTTACGTCGAGGGGACAGATACGCAGTATTTT
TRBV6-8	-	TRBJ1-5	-	CASSYSPRPAHQPQHF	TGTGCCAGCAGTTACTCCCCCAGGCCCGCGCATCAGCCCCAGCATTTT
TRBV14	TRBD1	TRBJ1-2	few	CASSRDRVYGYTF	TGTGCCAGCAGCCGGGACAGGGTTTATGGCTACACCTTC
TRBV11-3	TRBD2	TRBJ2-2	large	CASSPRLAGKRGGELFF	TGTGCCAGCAGCCCCAGACTAGCGGGGAAAAGAGGCGGGGAGCTGTTTTTT
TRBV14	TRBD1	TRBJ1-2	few	CASSRDRLYGYTF	TGTGCCAGCAGCCGGGACAGACTCTATGGCTACACCTTC
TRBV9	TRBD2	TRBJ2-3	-	CASSESPSGSDTQYF	TGTGCCAGCAGTGAATCCCCTAGCGGGAGCGATACGCAGTATTTT
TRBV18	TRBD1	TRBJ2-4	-	CASSITGGKEGIQYF	TGTGCCAGCTCAATTACAGGGGGGAAGGAAGGCATTCAGTACTTC
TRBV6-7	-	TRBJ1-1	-	CASSYSKRTEGTEAFF	TGTGCCAGCAGTTACTCGAAGCGGACAGAGGGCACTGAAGCTTTCTTT
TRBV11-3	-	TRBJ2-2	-	CASSFNSANTGELFF	TGTGCCAGCAGCTTTAACAGCGCGAACACCGGGGAGCTGTTTTTT
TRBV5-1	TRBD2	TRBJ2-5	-	CASSPLPSGSGGGETQYF	TGCGCCAGCAGCCCCCTCCCTAGCGGGAGCGGGGGGGGAGAGACCCAGTACTTC
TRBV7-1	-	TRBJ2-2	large	CASSLSGTGELFF	TGTGCCAGCAGCTTATCCGGGACCGGGGAGCTGTTTTTT
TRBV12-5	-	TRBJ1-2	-	CASGSESIRFRKYGYTF	TGTGCTAGTGGTTCAGAGAGCATACGATTCAGGAAGTATGGCTACACCTTC
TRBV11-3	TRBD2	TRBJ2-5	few	CASSLKAGGQETQYF	TGTGCCAGCAGCTTGAAGGCGGGAGGTCAAGAGACCCAGTACTTC
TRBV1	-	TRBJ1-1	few	CTSSQEGQYTEAFF	TGCACCAGCAGCCAAGAAGGGCAGTACACTGAAGCTTTCTTT
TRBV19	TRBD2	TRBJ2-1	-	CASSKQGLAGAISSYNKQFF	TGTGCCAGTAGTAAACAAGGACTAGCGGGAGCCATCTCCTCCTACAATAAGCAGTTCTTC
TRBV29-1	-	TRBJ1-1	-	CSVPIIGRANTEAFF	TGCAGCGTTCCTATTATAGGCAGGGCGAACACTGAAGCTTTCTTT
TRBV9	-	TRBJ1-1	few	CASSVVAATEAFF	TGTGCCAGCAGCGTAGTAGCGGCCACTGAAGCTTTCTTT
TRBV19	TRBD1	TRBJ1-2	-	CASSPGTEANYGYTF	TGTGCCTCTTCTCCCGGGACAGAAGCTAACTATGGCTACACCTTC
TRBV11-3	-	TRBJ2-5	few	CASSLDHSFQETQYF	TGTGCCAGCAGCTTAGACCACAGCTTCCAAGAGACCCAGTACTTC
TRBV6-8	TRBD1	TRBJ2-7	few	CASSDGQGIFYEQYF	TGTGCCAGCAGCGATGGACAGGGGATTTTCTACGAGCAGTACTTC
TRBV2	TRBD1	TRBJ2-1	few	CASRRSGTGSVEQFF	TGTGCCAGCAGAAGGTCCGGGACAGGGTCGGTTGAGCAGTTCTTC
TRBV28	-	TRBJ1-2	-	CASSGQEGTRLYGYTF	TGTGCCAGCAGTGGCCAGGAGGGGACGAGGCTCTATGGCTACACCTTC
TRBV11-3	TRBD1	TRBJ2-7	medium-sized	CASSLGQGPYEQYF	TGTGCCAGCAGCTTAGGACAGGGGCCCTACGAGCAGTACTTC
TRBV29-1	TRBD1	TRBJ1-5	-	CSVGQGGNQPQHF	TGCAGCGTTGGGCAGGGGGGCAATCAGCCCCAGCATTTT
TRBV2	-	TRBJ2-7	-	CASREQSYEQYF	TGTGCCAGCAGAGAGCAATCCTACGAGCAGTACTTC
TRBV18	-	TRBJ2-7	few	CASSPQGSEQYF	TGTGCCAGCTCACCACAGGGGAGCGAGCAGTACTTC
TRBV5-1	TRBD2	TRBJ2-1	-	CASSLDASGSNEQFF	TGCGCCAGCAGCTTGGACGCTAGCGGGAGCAATGAGCAGTTCTTC
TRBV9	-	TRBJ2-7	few	CASSAGTGYEQYF	TGTGCCAGCAGTGCCGGGACTGGCTACGAGCAGTACTTC
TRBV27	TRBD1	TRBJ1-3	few	CASSTDRGPGNTIYF	TGTGCCAGCAGTACTGACAGGGGGCCTGGAAACACCATATATTTT
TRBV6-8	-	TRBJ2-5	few	CASTLSAGQETQYF	TGTGCCAGCACCTTATCGGCGGGCCAAGAGACCCAGTACTTC
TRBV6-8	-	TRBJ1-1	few	CASSPWVLVNTEAFF	TGTGCCAGCAGTCCGTGGGTGCTGGTGAACACTGAAGCTTTCTTT
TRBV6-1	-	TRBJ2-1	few	CASSEAGRNNEQFF	TGTGCCAGCAGTGAAGCTGGGCGGAACAATGAGCAGTTCTTC
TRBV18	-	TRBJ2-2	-	CASSPQGSSGELFF	TGTGCCAGCTCACCACAAGGTAGCTCCGGGGAGCTGTTTTTT
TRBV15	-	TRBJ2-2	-	CATREGGLDGELFF	TGTGCCACTAGAGAGGGGGGACTGGACGGGGAGCTGTTTTTT
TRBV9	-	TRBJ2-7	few	CASSVGSSGDEQYF	TGTGCCAGCAGCGTCGGCAGTTCCGGGGACGAGCAGTACTTC